The rows below give T cell receptor beta chains drawn from one sample of a study of human T cells and chemical hapten exposure. MiXCR was run by TCRdb on the RACE reads, yielding one entry per CDR3 protein. The data show some 200,000 distinct CDR3 sequences, with 20% to 25% seen just once and about 6.7% held by the top ten. The sequencing here drew on whole blood, taken in connection with sensitization to the hapten diphenylcyclopropenone (DPC). These TCRs come from a woman between 50 and 59 years old with alopecia areata. Some clones in this sample may be carry-over from other donors' samples. Both conserved end residues are part of each CDR3. A D gene is named only where the DNA matches it firmly. Clone size appears in some rows only: once, few, many, or a class for an expanded clone.

D | J | V | size | CDR3 | DNA
- | TRBJ2-2 | TRBV6-2/TRBV6-3 | - | CASSYSRYGGELFF | TGTGCCAGCAGTTACTCGAGGTACGGCGGGGAGCTGTTTTTT
- | TRBJ2-1 | TRBV10-3 | - | CAINRDSVEAEQFF | TGTGCCATCAACCGGGACTCAGTTGAGGCAGAGCAGTTCTTC
- | TRBJ2-7 | TRBV12-3/TRBV12-4 | - | CASSWTGTTIEQYF | TGTGCCAGCAGCTGGACAGGGACTACTATCGAGCAGTACTTC
- | TRBJ2-7 | TRBV20-1 | few | CSASFPGSSYEQYF | TGCAGTGCTAGTTTTCCGGGGAGCTCCTACGAGCAGTACTTC
- | TRBJ2-2 | TRBV20-1 | few | CSAPRGPGTGELFF | TGCAGTGCTCCTCGGGGACCAGGCACCGGGGAGCTGTTTTTT
- | TRBJ2-1 | TRBV5-1 | - | CASSFEGLSYNEQFF | TGCGCCAGCAGCTTCGAGGGGTTATCCTACAATGAGCAGTTCTTC
- | TRBJ1-2 | TRBV11-2 | - | CASSSTGSNYGYTF | TGTGCCAGCAGCTCAACAGGGTCTAACTATGGCTACACCTTC
TRBD1 | TRBJ1-4 | TRBV11-2 | - | CASSLGRQGRGEINEKLFF | TGTGCCAGCAGCTTGGGGCGACAGGGAAGGGGAGAGATTAATGAAAAACTGTTTTTT
- | TRBJ2-1 | TRBV27 | few | CASSLEAVSSSYNEQFF | TGTGCCAGCAGTTTAGAGGCGGTATCAAGCTCCTACAATGAGCAGTTCTTC
TRBD2 | TRBJ2-1 | TRBV11-2 | - | CASSWTSGSSYNEQFF | TGTGCCAGCAGTTGGACTAGCGGAAGCTCCTACAATGAGCAGTTCTTC
- | TRBJ1-2 | TRBV29-1 | - | CSVDLGRGGGYTF | TGCAGCGTTGACCTAGGACGAGGGGGTGGCTACACCTTC
TRBD1 | TRBJ1-5 | TRBV20-1 | few | CSARARGGNQPQHF | TGCAGTGCTAGAGCCAGGGGGGGCAATCAGCCCCAGCATTTT
- | TRBJ2-7 | TRBV9 | - | CASSGDVREQYF | TGTGCCAGCAGCGGGGACGTCCGGGAGCAGTACTTC
- | TRBJ2-5 | TRBV10-1 | - | CASSESRTEQETQYF | TGCGCCAGCAGTGAGTCCCGGACAGAACAAGAGACCCAGTACTTC
TRBD1 | TRBJ1-6 | TRBV20-1 | many | CSASDRGWSPLHF | TGCAGTGCCTCGGACAGGGGTTGGTCACCCCTCCACTTT
TRBD2 | TRBJ2-3 | TRBV7-9 | few | CASSFPVTSGSTDTQYF | TGTGCCAGCAGCTTCCCCGTGACTAGCGGGAGCACAGATACGCAGTATTTT
TRBD2 | TRBJ2-1 | TRBV20-1 | few | CSAPSGRIYNEQFF | TGCAGTGCCCCTAGCGGGAGGATCTACAATGAGCAGTTCTTC
TRBD1 | TRBJ2-7 | TRBV6-1 | few | CATESGQGFYEQYF | TGTGCCACGGAGTCGGGACAGGGTTTTTACGAGCAGTACTTC
- | TRBJ2-1 | TRBV20-1 | - | CSARDQGLAIYNEQFF | TGCAGTGCTAGAGATCAGGGGCTAGCGATTTACAATGAGCAGTTCTTC
- | TRBJ2-5 | TRBV15 | few | CATSREPLETQYF | TGTGCCACCAGCAGAGAACCCCTGGAGACCCAGTACTTC
- | TRBJ2-3 | TRBV28 | - | CATLGANTDTQYF | TGTGCCACCCTAGGCGCAAACACAGATACGCAGTATTTT
- | TRBJ2-7 | TRBV6-2/TRBV6-3 | - | CASSYSPNEQYF | TGTGCCAGCAGTTACTCCCCAAACGAGCAGTACTTC
TRBD2 | TRBJ2-5 | TRBV11-2 | - | CASSRAAGGWETQYF | TGTGCCAGCAGCCGCGCAGCGGGAGGTTGGGAGACCCAGTACTTC
- | TRBJ2-2 | TRBV29-1 | few | CSTQEVTGELFF | TGCAGTACCCAGGAGGTAACCGGGGAGCTGTTTTTT
- | TRBJ1-2 | TRBV30 | few | CAWSVLGALYGYTF | TGTGCCTGGAGTGTACTTGGAGCGCTCTATGGCTACACCTTC
- | TRBJ1-1 | TRBV29-1 | many | CSVGEGPNTEAFF | TGCAGCGTAGGAGAGGGCCCAAACACTGAAGCTTTCTTT
- | TRBJ2-2 | TRBV2 | - | CASNWATSNTGELFF | TGTGCCAGCAATTGGGCGACAAGTAACACCGGGGAGCTGTTTTTT
- | TRBJ2-2 | TRBV12-3/TRBV12-4 | few | CASSFSYTGELFF | TGTGCCAGCAGTTTCTCCTACACCGGGGAGCTGTTTTTT
- | TRBJ2-7 | TRBV5-1 | many | CASSLGSGSYEQYF | TGCGCCAGCAGCTTAGGAAGCGGCTCCTACGAGCAGTACTTC
TRBD1 | TRBJ1-6 | TRBV15 | many | CATSREFDRANSPLHF | TGTGCCACCAGCAGGGAATTCGACAGGGCCAATTCACCCCTCCACTTT
- | TRBJ2-1 | TRBV24-1 | - | CATSWGTEQFF | TGTGCCACCAGTTGGGGGACTGAGCAGTTCTTC
TRBD1 | TRBJ2-3 | TRBV2 | - | CASTTGQGVTGTQYF | TGTGCCAGCACTACGGGACAGGGGGTGACAGGGACGCAGTATTTT